This is a list of T cell receptor beta chains from one sample in a study of graft-versus-host responses after intestinal transplantation. Using immunoSEQ multiplex PCR, the repertoire was profiled, and TCRdb retains in-frame clones only, with some absent. The table includes over 65,000 clones, about nine tenths detected once. Their antigen targets remain unknown. The sample here was unstimulated CD4+ T cells sorted from spleen or lymph node cells, taken before intestinal transplant. All receptors derive from a human donor who received an intestinal transplant. The CDR3 runs from the conserved cysteine through the conserved F or W. Each record gives: CDR3 protein, V gene, clone size, J gene. Expanded clones get a size class; other rows say once, few or many, or leave the size out.

CASIDGDTQYF	TRBV16	NA	TRBJ2-3
CASSIDRGGSYNEQFF	TRBV19	NA	TRBJ2-1
CASSRRPDNEQFF	TRBV16	NA	TRBJ2-1
CASSLMGQYYGYTF	TRBV7-2	NA	TRBJ1-2
CASSSLAGGQETQYF	TRBV5-1	NA	TRBJ2-5
CASSRGASDNEQFF	TRBV5-1	NA	TRBJ2-1
CASSLSGRGHGFTF	TRBV27	NA	TRBJ1-2
CASSLSGQDTDTQYF	TRBV5-1	NA	TRBJ2-3
CASSQQTGRTTEAFF	TRBV27	NA	TRBJ1-1
CANPPQATPGEDTQYF	TRBV18	NA	TRBJ2-3
CASSIDGGPAYGYTF	TRBV19	NA	TRBJ1-2
CASSSSSAAYEQYF	TRBV5-5	NA	TRBJ2-7
CASSTRTGSSAFF	TRBV6-5	NA	TRBJ1-1
CASSGGLAYSYEQYF	TRBV4-3	NA	TRBJ2-7
CASSLGTGSGAYEQYF	TRBV27	NA	TRBJ2-7
CAWSVNALNTEAFF	TRBV30	NA	TRBJ1-1
CASSQDNTGTGGEAFF	TRBV4-3	NA	TRBJ1-1
CASTRGGGYGYTF	TRBV7-2	NA	TRBJ1-2
CASSKGVGEAFF	TRBV7-2	NA	TRBJ1-1
CASSQGAGQPQHF	TRBV14	NA	TRBJ1-5
CASSLASFNYGYTF	TRBV11-2	NA	TRBJ1-2
CSASSGDRGPSYEQYF	TRBV29-1	NA	NA
CASSQEGTTFDTQYF	TRBV4-3	NA	TRBJ2-3
CAWSGAAYGYTF	TRBV30	NA	TRBJ1-2
CASSQEGQGANYGYTF	TRBV4-3	NA	TRBJ1-2
CSAQANTEAFF	TRBV20-1	NA	TRBJ1-1
CASTPHNLYGYTF	TRBV19	NA	TRBJ1-2
CSVDSTGARSEAFF	TRBV29-1	NA	TRBJ1-1
CASSSRTGGGIGEKLFF	TRBV7-9	NA	TRBJ1-4
CASSLGSVSGNTIYF	TRBV11-2	NA	TRBJ1-3
CASSAAGTGYTEAFF	TRBV7-8	NA	TRBJ1-1
CASSLGPGANYGYTF	TRBV5-6	NA	TRBJ1-2
CASTGKGGGGTEAFF	TRBV6-1	NA	TRBJ1-1
CASRPRQHTF	TRBV2	once	TRBJ1-2
CASSLGRASAGTGFYEQYF	TRBV7-9	NA	TRBJ2-7
CASSLLQLTGHNEQFF	TRBV27	NA	TRBJ2-1
CASSSTGNTIYF	TRBV7-9	NA	TRBJ1-3
CASSPEEEKLFF	TRBV7-9	NA	TRBJ1-4
CASSFAPTGDEQYF	TRBV11-2	NA	TRBJ2-7
CASSPPRGTGNTGELFF	TRBV14	NA	TRBJ2-2
CASSYSRPFTEAFF	TRBV6-5	few	TRBJ1-1
CASSLSSGQKYEQYF	TRBV11-2	NA	TRBJ2-7
CASSWDSPNYGYTF	TRBV2	NA	TRBJ1-2
CASSLTWRDIYNEQFF	TRBV5-6	NA	TRBJ2-1
CASSLAGTDSYEQYF	TRBV5-1	NA	TRBJ2-7
CASSEALQTGAVDEQYF	TRBV2	NA	TRBJ2-7
CASSYSSSGGAGIQYF	TRBV6-5	NA	TRBJ2-4
CASTQEEGSGNTIYF	TRBV5-1	NA	TRBJ1-3
CASSQGRESGWYGYTF	TRBV4-1	NA	TRBJ1-2
CASSLGQDQPQHF	TRBV5-1	NA	TRBJ1-5
CASTAATGGPEAFF	TRBV6-1	NA	TRBJ1-1
CASSWVKGPPGAYEQYF	TRBV5-6	NA	TRBJ2-7
CASSYSNGTEAFF	TRBV6-7	few	TRBJ1-1
CASSQEPPIAGKNIQYF	TRBV4-3	NA	TRBJ2-4
CSVLVFRAEAFF	TRBV29-1	NA	TRBJ1-1
CASSPGQGSHTEAFF	TRBV18	NA	TRBJ1-1
CASSPGSWEQFF	TRBV5-1	few	TRBJ2-1
CASSLTSGGFFFYEQYF	TRBV27	NA	TRBJ2-7
CSVEQGKGEQYF	TRBV29-1	NA	NA